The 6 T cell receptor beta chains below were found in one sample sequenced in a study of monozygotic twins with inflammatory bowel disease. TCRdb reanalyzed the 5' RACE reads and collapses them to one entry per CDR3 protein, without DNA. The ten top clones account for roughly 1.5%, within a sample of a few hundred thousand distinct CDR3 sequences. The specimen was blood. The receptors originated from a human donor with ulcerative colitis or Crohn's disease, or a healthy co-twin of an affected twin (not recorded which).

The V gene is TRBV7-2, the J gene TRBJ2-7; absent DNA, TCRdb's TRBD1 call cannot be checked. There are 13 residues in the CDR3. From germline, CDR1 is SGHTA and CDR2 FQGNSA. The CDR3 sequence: CASSVTGVHEQYF.

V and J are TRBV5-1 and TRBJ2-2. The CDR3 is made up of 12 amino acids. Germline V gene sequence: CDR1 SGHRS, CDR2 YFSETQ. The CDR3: CASNSNTGELFF.

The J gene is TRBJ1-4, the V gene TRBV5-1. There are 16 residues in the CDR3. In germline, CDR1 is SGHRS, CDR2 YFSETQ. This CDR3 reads CASSLGSYITNEKLFF.

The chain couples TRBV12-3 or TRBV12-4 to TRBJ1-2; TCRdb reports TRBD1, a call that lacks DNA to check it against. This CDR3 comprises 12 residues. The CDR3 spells CASSRQGYGYTF.

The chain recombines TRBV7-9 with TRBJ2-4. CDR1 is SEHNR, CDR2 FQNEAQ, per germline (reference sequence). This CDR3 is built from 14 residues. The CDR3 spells CASSLAGVKNIQYF.

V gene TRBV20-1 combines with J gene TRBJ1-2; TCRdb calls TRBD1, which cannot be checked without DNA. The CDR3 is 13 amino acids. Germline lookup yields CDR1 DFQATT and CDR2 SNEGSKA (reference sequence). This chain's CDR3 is CSGPTGGNYGYTF.